The 9 T cell receptor beta chains presented below share a single source sample, sequenced in a study of T cell responses to AZD1222 COVID-19 vaccine. TCRdb's table, derived via immunoSEQ multiplex PCR, lists solely in-frame clones and lacks some. The table shows about 120,000 clones, with about 87% occurring only once. The material was peripheral blood, obtained on day 0 of AZD1222 vaccination. The receptor set was obtained from an adult in good health.

V gene TRBV11-2 combines with J gene TRBJ2-7; no firm D call. V lost 3 bases and J lost 4, with 7 bases in between. Germline loops: CDR1 SGHAT, CDR2 FQNNGV. The CDR3 consists of 12 residues. This CDR3 is CASSFSEYEQYF. The CDR3 DNA follows: TGTGCCAGCAGCTTTTCAGAGTACGAGCAGTACTTC.

This rearrangement joins TRBV3-1 (or the pseudogene TRBV3-2) to TRBJ2-7; D unresolved. This CDR3 is built from 15 residues. Trimming removed 1 base at V and 1 base at J, with 11 bases between. The germline V gene has CDR1 LGHDT and CDR2 YNNKEL (reference sequence). CDR3 sequence: CASSQGTVGSYEQYF. CDR3 bases: TGTGCCAGCAGCCAAGGTACAGTAGGGTCCTACGAGCAGTACTTC.

CDR3 region: CASSRDLTDTQYF. CDR3 nucleotides: TGTGCCAGCTCACGGGACTTAACAGATACGCAGTATTTT. This sequence joins TRBV18 and TRBJ2-3, with D maybe TRBD2 (6 bases). Per germline, CDR1 KGHSH and CDR2 LQKENI. The ends were cut back, 4 bases at V and 3 bases at J, with 8 bases in the middle. The CDR3 has 13 residues.

This clone has just one count. The V call is TRBV10-3, the J call TRBJ2-7; 9 nucleotides line up with TRBD2. V lost 0 bases and J lost 1; bases outside the gene matches: 4. Germline CDR1 reads ENHRY; CDR2 reads SYGVKD. CDR3 length: 16 amino acids. Here the CDR3 DNA reads TGTGCCATCAGTGAGTCGGCGGGAGGGCCGTCCTACGAGCAGTACTTC. It translates to CAISESAGGPSYEQYF.

V is TRBV20-1 and J is TRBJ2-1; the D gene is possibly TRBD2 (5 bases). The CDR3 loop spans 16 amino acids. Germline loops: CDR1 DFQATT, CDR2 SNEGSKA (reference sequence). V dropped 3 bases and J dropped 1 base, with 16 bases sitting between them. The CDR3 loop is CSASRSGVPSYNEQFF. The CDR3 nucleotides read TGCAGTGCTAGTCGGTCCGGGGTCCCGTCCTACAATGAGCAGTTCTTC.

This rearrangement joins TRBV2 to TRBJ2-2, with 9 bases lining up with TRBD2. Trimming took 4 bases from V and 9 from J; bases not matched to a gene: 6. This CDR3 is 14 amino acids long. Germline lookup yields CDR1 SNHLY and CDR2 FYNNEI. The CDR3 loop reads CASSGASGIWELFF. As DNA, the CDR3 is TGTGCCAGCAGTGGGGCTAGCGGGATATGGGAGCTGTTTTTT.

The chain employs TRBV27 and TRBJ1-5, with D possibly TRBD1 on 6 matching bases. The germline V gene has CDR1 MNHEY and CDR2 SMNVEV (reference sequence). Trimming stripped 5 bases from V and 10 bases from J, with 21 bases between. The CDR3 totals 15 residues. Here the CDR3 DNA reads TGTGCCAGCAGTCCCATGAAGAGCAGGGGAGAACCCCAGCATTTT. It specifies CASSPMKSRGEPQHF.

J is TRBJ2-1 and V is TRBV28, with TRBD2 matching over 10 bases. V lost 6 bases and J lost 0; bases outside the gene matches: 2. The CDR3 has 15 residues. Germline V gene lookup returns CDR1 MDHEN and CDR2 SYDVKM. This CDR3 reads CASRASGSSYNEQFF. CDR3 DNA sequence: TGTGCCAGCAGGGCTAGCGGGAGCTCCTACAATGAGCAGTTCTTC.

In its sample, this clone was seen once. The chain employs TRBV28 and TRBJ1-5; a weak D match, TRBD1 (6 bases). Germline V gene lookup returns CDR1 MDHEN and CDR2 SYDVKM. The CDR3 consists of 14 residues. The V gene lost 7 bases and the J gene lost 5 bases, with 15 bases spanning the gap. This chain's CDR3 is CASIQGTADQPQHF. As DNA, the CDR3 is TGTGCCAGCATTCAGGGGACGGCGGATCAGCCCCAGCATTTT. Complete variable domain (other parts from reference TRBV28 and TRBJ1-5): DVKVTQSSRYLVKRTGEKVFLECVQDMDHENMFWYRQDPGLGLRLIYFSYDVKMKEKGDIPEGYSVSREKKERFSLILESASTNQTSMYLCASIQGTADQPQHFGDGTRLSIL.